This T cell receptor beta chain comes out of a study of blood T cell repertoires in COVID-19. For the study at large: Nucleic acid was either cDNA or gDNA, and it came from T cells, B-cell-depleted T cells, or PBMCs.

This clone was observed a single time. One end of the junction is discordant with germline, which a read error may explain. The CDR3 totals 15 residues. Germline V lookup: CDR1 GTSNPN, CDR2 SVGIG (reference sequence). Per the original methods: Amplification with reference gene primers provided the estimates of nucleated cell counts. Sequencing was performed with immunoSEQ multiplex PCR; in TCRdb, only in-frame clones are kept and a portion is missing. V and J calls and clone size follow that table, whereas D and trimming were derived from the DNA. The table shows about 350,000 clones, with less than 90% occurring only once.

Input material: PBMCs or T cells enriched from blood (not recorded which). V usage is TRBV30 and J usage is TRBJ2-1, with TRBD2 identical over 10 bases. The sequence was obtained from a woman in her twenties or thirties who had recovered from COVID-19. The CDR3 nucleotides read TGTGCCTGGAGCCCGGGACTAGCGTACCACAATAAGCAGTTCTTC. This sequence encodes CAWSPGLAYHNKQFF.